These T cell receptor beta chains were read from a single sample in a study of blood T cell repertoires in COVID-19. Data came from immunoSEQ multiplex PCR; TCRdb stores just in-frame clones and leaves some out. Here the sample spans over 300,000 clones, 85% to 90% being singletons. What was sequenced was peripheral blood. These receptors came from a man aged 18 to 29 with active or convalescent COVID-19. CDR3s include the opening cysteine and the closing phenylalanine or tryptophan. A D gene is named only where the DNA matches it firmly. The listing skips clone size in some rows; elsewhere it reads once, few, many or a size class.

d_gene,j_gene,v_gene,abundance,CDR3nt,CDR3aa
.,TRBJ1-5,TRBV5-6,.,TGTGCCAGCAGCTCACAGGGTAGCAATCAGCCCCAGCATTTT,CASSSQGSNQPQHF
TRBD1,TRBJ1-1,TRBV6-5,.,TGTGCCAGCAGTTACTCGGAGACAGGGGTCGATAAAGCTTTCTTT,CASSYSETGVDKAFF
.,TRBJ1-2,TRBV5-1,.,TGCGCCAGCAGCGGAGGGACTGTCTATGGCTACACCTTC,CASSGGTVYGYTF
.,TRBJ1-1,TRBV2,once,TGTGCCAGCGAACAGGGTTACACTGAAGCTTTCTTT,CASEQGYTEAFF
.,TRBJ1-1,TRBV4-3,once,TGCGCCAGCAGCCGTAGACAGAATAGTCTAATGAACACTGAAGCTTTCTTT,CASSRRQNSLMNTEAFF
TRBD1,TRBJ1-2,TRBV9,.,TGTGCCAGCAGCGTAGGTGGGCAGGGGGAAAGCTACACCTTC,CASSVGGQGESYTF
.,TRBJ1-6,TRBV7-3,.,TGTGCCAGCAGTCTTGGTGGAGGGGCTAATTCACCCCTCCACTTT,CASSLGGGANSPLHF
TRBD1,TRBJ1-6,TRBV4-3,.,TGCGCCAGCTCGGGACAGGGGTCAGTGAATTCACCCCTCCACTTT,CASSGQGSVNSPLHF
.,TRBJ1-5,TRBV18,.,TGTGCCAGCTCCGCAGGGTCGAATCAGCCCCAGCATTTT,CASSAGSNQPQHF
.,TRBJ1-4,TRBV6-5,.,TGTGCCAGCAGCCCCGGACAGACGACTAATGAAAAACTGTTTTTT,CASSPGQTTNEKLFF
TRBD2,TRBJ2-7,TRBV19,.,TGTGCCAGTAGTATCGAGACTAGCCAATCCTACGAGCAGTACTTC,CASSIETSQSYEQYF
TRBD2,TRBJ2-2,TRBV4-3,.,TGCGCCAGCAGACCGACTAGCGGGGGGGCGACCGGGGAGCTGTTTTTT,CASRPTSGGATGELFF
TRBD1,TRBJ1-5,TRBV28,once,TGTGCCAGCAGTTCCGGGACAGGGATGAATCAGCCCCAGCATTTT,CASSSGTGMNQPQHF
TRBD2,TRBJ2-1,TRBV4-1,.,TGCGCCAGCAGCCAAGGACTAGCGGGGGGCTTCGTGTCCTACAATGAGCAGTTCTTC,CASSQGLAGGFVSYNEQFF
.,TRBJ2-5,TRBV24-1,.,TGTGCCACCAGTGATCCAGGGGTACAAGAGACCCAGTACTTC,CATSDPGVQETQYF
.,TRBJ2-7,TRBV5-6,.,TGTGCCAGCAGCTCAGGGGGGCTTTCCTACGAGCAGTACTTC,CASSSGGLSYEQYF
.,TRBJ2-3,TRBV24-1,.,TGTGCCACCAGGGGGCTGGCAGATACGCAGTATTTT,CATRGLADTQYF
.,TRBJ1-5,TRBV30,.,TGTGCCTGGAGTGTCGAGGGTCAGCACGTCAGGCCCCAGCATTTT,CAWSVEGQHVRPQHF
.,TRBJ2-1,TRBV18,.,TGTGCCAGCTCACAGGATAGCGTAATAATCTCCTACAATGAGCAGTTCTTC,CASSQDSVIISYNEQFF
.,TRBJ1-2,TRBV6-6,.,TGTGCCAGCAGTTACGGGGCGCTGGCTAACTATGGCTACACCTTC,CASSYGALANYGYTF
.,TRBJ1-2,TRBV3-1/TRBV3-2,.,TGTGCCAGCAGCCAAGATCCCAGGGCTGGCTACACCTTC,CASSQDPRAGYTF
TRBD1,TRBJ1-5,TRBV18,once,TGTGCCAGCTCACCCGGGACAGGGGCCCATCAGCCCCAGCATTTT,CASSPGTGAHQPQHF
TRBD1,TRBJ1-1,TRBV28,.,TGTGCCAGCAGGATGACAGGGACTGAAGCTTTCTTT,CASRMTGTEAFF
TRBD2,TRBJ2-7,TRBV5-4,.,TGTGCCAGCAGCTTGGGCCTAGCGGCAACCTACGAGCAGTACTTC,CASSLGLAATYEQYF
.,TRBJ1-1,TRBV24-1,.,TGTGCCACCAGTGTCGAGGGCTCCACTGAAGCTTTCTTT,CATSVEGSTEAFF
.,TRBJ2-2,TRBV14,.,TGTGCCAGCAGCCTCCAGTTAAGCACGGGGACCGGGGAGCTGTTTTTT,CASSLQLSTGTGELFF
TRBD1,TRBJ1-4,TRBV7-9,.,TGTGCCAGCAGCCCGGCGACAGGGTATAATGAAAAACTGTTTTTT,CASSPATGYNEKLFF
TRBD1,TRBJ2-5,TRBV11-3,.,TGTGCCAGCAGCTCCGGACAGGGGCAGACCCAGTACTTC,CASSSGQGQTQYF
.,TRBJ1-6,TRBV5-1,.,TGCGCCAGCAGCTTGGCCCCAGGGGTTAGTTCACCCCTCCACTTT,CASSLAPGVSSPLHF
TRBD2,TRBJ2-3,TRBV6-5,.,TGTGCCAGCAGGCTAGCGGGGGCATCAGATACGCAGTATTTT,CASRLAGASDTQYF
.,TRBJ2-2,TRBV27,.,TGTGCCAGCAGTTTAATGGCTACCGGGGAGCTGTTTTTT,CASSLMATGELFF
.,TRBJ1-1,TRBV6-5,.,TGTGCCAGCAGTTACTCGAATCAGGGTACTGAAGCTTTCTTT,CASSYSNQGTEAFF
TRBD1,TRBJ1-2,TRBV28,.,TGTGCCAGCAGCCGTGACAGGGGGCGCAGTCAGGGCTACACCTTC,CASSRDRGRSQGYTF
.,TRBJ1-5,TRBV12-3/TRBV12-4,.,TGTGCCAGCAGTCCCCGGGTGGGGCCCCAGCATTTT,CASSPRVGPQHF
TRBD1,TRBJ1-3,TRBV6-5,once,TGTGCCAGCAGTTACTCGGGACAGAACTCTGGAAACACCATATATTTT,CASSYSGQNSGNTIYF
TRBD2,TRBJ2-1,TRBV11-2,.,TGTGCCAGCAGCTATATGACTAGCGGCAATGAGCAGTTCTTC,CASSYMTSGNEQFF
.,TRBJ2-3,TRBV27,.,TGTGCCAGCAGTTTAAAACGGGATACGCAGTATTTT,CASSLKRDTQYF
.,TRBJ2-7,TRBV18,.,TGTGCCAGCTCACCCATGACATCCTACGAGCAGTACTTC,CASSPMTSYEQYF
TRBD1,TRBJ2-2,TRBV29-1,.,TGCAGCGTTGGGACAGGGGGCAACACCGGGGAGCTGTTTTTT,CSVGTGGNTGELFF
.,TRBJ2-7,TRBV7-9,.,TGTGCCAGCAGCTTAGATAGGGAGACAAACTCCTACGAGCAGTACTTC,CASSLDRETNSYEQYF
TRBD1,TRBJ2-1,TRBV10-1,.,TGCGCCAGCAGTGAGTCTGCGACAGGGGGCGATGAGCAGTTCTTC,CASSESATGGDEQFF
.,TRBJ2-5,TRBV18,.,TGTGCCAGCTCACCCTACCCCGGAGGTGAGACCCAGTACTTC,CASSPYPGGETQYF
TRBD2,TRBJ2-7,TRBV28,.,TGTGCCAGCATCCGGAGTAGCGGGGACTCCTACGAGCAGTACTTC,CASIRSSGDSYEQYF
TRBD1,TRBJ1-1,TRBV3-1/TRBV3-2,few,TGTGCCAGCAGCCAACGTAGGGGGCTGGCTTTCTTT,CASSQRRGLAFF
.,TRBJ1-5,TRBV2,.,TGTGCCAGCAGTGAAGAGGGGTATAGCAATCAGCCCCAGCATTTT,CASSEEGYSNQPQHF
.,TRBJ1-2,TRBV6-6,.,TGTGCCAGCAGTTACCGTGTCGGGGGGGACTATGGCTACACCTTC,CASSYRVGGDYGYTF
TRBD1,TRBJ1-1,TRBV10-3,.,TGTGCCATCAGTGAGCGGGGACAGGGGTTGAACACTGAAGCTTTCTTT,CAISERGQGLNTEAFF
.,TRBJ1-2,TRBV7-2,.,TGTGCCAGCAGCTCTCAGGACAGTTATGGCTACACCTTC,CASSSQDSYGYTF
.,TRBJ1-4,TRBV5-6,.,TGTGCCAGCAGTGCTAGGGGTAGCGGTGAAAAACTGTTTTTT,CASSARGSGEKLFF
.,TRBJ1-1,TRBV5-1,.,TGCGCCAGCAGCTTTAGACAGGAAGCTTTCTTT,CASSFRQEAFF
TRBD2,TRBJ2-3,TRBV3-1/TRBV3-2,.,TGTGCCAGCAGCCAAGACGGGGGGGGCACAGATACGCAGTATTTT,CASSQDGGGTDTQYF
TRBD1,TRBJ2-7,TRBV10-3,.,TGTGCCACCCAGACAGGGCATAAGAGCTCCTACGAGCAGTACTTC,CATQTGHKSSYEQYF
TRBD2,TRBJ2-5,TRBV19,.,TGTGCCAGTAGTCCCCTCGGGGAGGGAGATCGAGAGACCCAGTACTTC,CASSPLGEGDRETQYF
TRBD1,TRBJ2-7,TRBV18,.,TGTGCCAGCTCACCAACTCCCAGGGGGCCCTCGTACGAGCAGTACTTC,CASSPTPRGPSYEQYF
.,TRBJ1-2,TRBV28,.,TGTGCCAGCAGTTTCCCTTTCGGGGGGGTAGATTATGGCTACACCTTC,CASSFPFGGVDYGYTF
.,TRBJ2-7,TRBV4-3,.,TGCGCCAGCAGCCGTGGTCTAAAGCCCACTCACGGGGAGCAGTACTTC,CASSRGLKPTHGEQYF
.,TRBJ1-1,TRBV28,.,TGTGCCAGCAGTTTCACAGGCGATAAACTTCTGGCTTTCTTT,CASSFTGDKLLAFF
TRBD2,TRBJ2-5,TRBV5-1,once,TGCGCCAGCAGCTTGGGACTAGCGGAGAAAGAGACCCAGTACTTC,CASSLGLAEKETQYF
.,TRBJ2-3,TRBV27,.,TGTGCCAGCAGTTCCAGCGGAGTCCACACAGATACGCAGTATTTT,CASSSSGVHTDTQYF
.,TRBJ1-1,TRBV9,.,TGTGCCAGCAGCGGGGGCCCGGCGGGGGCCTTAGCTTTCTTT,CASSGGPAGALAFF